The 21 T cell receptor beta chains reported below all come from one sample, sequenced in a study of regulatory T cells in long-lasting Graves disease (dated by TCRdb to the early 2020s). This specimen's time point label, interpreted: newly diagnosed GD, antithyroid drugs for less than 3 months. For both TCR sequencing and RNA sequencing, RNA was extracted from PBMCs in TRIzol. Libraries were prepared through multiplex PCR. Sequencing used an Illumina HiSeq 4000. iRepertoire HTBI primers and Arm-PCR amplification of CDR3 regions were used to construct TCR beta libraries. Starting from the raw public reads, TCRdb applied fastp trimming at Q25, assembled clones with MiXCR and retained in-frame beta chains. Rows with one shared CDR3 protein collapse into an entry with the most common genes and DNA. For this sample the table gives about 320,000 distinct CDR3 sequences, of which 15% to 20% were detected only once. Approximately 35% of the sample is held by the ten biggest clonotypes.

The source was peripheral blood mononuclear cells (PBMCs), collected at new diagnosis, from a patient treated with antithyroid drugs. Every receptor here comes from a female donor with Graves disease.

This clonotype came up many times. The chain combines TRBV27 with TRBJ2-1, with 8 bases fitting TRBD2. This CDR3 is built from 15 residues. Looked up from germline, CDR1 is MNHEY and CDR2 is SMNVEV (reference sequence). Trimming cost V 5 bases and J 2 bases; bases outside gene matches: 5. The DNA for the CDR3 is TGTGCCAGCAGTACCGATAGCGGGACCTACAATGAGCAGTTCTTC. Encoded protein: CASSTDSGTYNEQFF.

This clonotype has at least ten counts. This chain connects TRBV6-1 to TRBJ2-7, with 7 positions matching TRBD1. The length of the CDR3 is 13 residues. Germline V gene lookup returns CDR1 MNHNS and CDR2 SASEGT. Germline trimming cut 7 bases from V and 3 bases from J; bases unmatched to any gene: 6. The CDR3 here is CASTPQGNYEQYF. The DNA for the CDR3 is TGTGCCAGCACCCCACAGGGGAACTACGAGCAGTACTTC.

This clonotype was recorded many times. V gene TRBV19 combines with J gene TRBJ2-7; 12 nucleotides align to TRBD2. The CDR3 totals 15 residues. Looked up from germline, CDR1 is LNHDA and CDR2 is SQIVND (reference sequence). After removal of 4 bases from V and 1 base from J, the junction contained 2 bases not matched to a gene. The CDR3 protein is CASSNGLAGSYEQYF. Written as DNA, the CDR3 is TGTGCCAGTAGTAATGGACTAGCGGGGTCCTACGAGCAGTACTTC.

Many counts were recorded for this clonotype. The chain's CDR3 is CAISALTSEISAASYNEQFF. The CDR3 DNA follows: TGTGCCATCAGTGCTCTGACTAGCGAGATCTCGGCCGCCTCCTACAATGAGCAGTTCTTC. This chain joins TRBV10-3 and TRBJ2-1; 8 bases are a match to TRBD2. The germline V gene encodes CDR1 ENHRY and CDR2 SYGVKD. This CDR3 is built from 20 residues. The junction had 17 bases not matched to a gene; V was cut back by 4 bases and J by 0 bases.

This clonotype has just a few counts. This sequence joins TRBV4-1 and TRBJ1-1, with 8 bases matching TRBD1. Trimming removed 5 bases from V and 1 base from J; junction bases left unmatched: 6. CDR1 and CDR2 (germline): MGHRA, YSYEKL. This CDR3 has 15 residues. The CDR3: CASSTWTGRNTEAFF. CDR3 bases: TGCGCCAGCAGCACCTGGACAGGGCGGAACACTGAAGCTTTCTTT.

The sample holds many counts of this clonotype. CDR3 sequence: CASRRSPADGYTF. For the CDR3, the DNA is TGTGCCTCCAGGCGGAGTCCTGCAGATGGCTACACCTTC. V gene TRBV28 combines with J gene TRBJ1-2; D not certain. The CDR3 is 13 amino acids. CDR1 is MDHEN and CDR2 is SYDVKM in the germline V gene. V was shortened by 11 bases and J by 6 bases, with 19 bases between the two germline ends.

This clonotype appeared a single time. The chain uses TRBV12-3 or TRBV12-4 and TRBJ1-5; D not resolved. Trimming stripped 5 bases from V and 5 bases from J, with 19 bases between. CDR3 length: 16 residues. The CDR3 DNA reads as TGTGCCAGCAGTCGAAGTGTGGGAAGGGAGTATCAGCCCCAGCATTTT. Translated, it gives CASSRSVGREYQPQHF.

The sample holds a few counts of this clonotype. The chain links TRBV4-2 to TRBJ1-3; D unclear. This CDR3 region has 15 residues. The germline V gene encodes CDR1 LGHNA and CDR2 YNFKEQ. V was pared by 3 bases and J by 1 base, with 10 bases between. The DNA for the CDR3 is TGTGCCAGCAGCCACGCGCAGGATTCTGGAAACACCATATATTTT. It translates to CASSHAQDSGNTIYF.

The chain employs TRBV20-1 and TRBJ2-7, with TRBD2 matching 10 bases. CDR3 length equals 15 residues. The junction had 6 bases not matched to a gene; V was cut back by 0 bases and J by 4 bases. Germline V CDR1 and CDR2: DFQATT, SNEGSKA (reference sequence). The CDR3, as DNA: TGCAGTGCTAGAGAGGCTAGCGGGAGATCTTACGAGCAGTACTTC. Translation: CSAREASGRSYEQYF.

The chain couples TRBV9 to TRBJ1-3; D is uncertain. There are 14 residues in the CDR3. With 3 bases removed from V and 4 bases from J, the gap between germline ends came to 11 bases. CDR1 and CDR2 from the germline V gene are SGDLS and YYNGEE. The CDR3 nucleotides read TGTGCCAGCAGCGCCTCCTCTGGGGGAAACACCATATATTTT. Its protein product is CASSASSGGNTIYF.

This clonotype has only a few counts. The CDR3 bases are TGCGCCAGCAGTCGACTAGCGGGCGGAAATACGCAGTATTTT. Protein: CASSRLAGGNTQYF. J is TRBJ2-3 and V is TRBV5-1; 10 bases are shared with TRBD2. CDR1 is SGHRS and CDR2 is YFSETQ in the germline V gene. After removal of 5 bases from V and 7 bases from J, the junction contained 7 bases not matched to a gene. The CDR3 is made up of 14 amino acids.

This clonotype was observed many times. The rearrangement links TRBV4-1 to TRBJ2-5, with a possible D match to TRBD2 (7 bases). The CDR3 length is 24 residues. Deletions cut 3 bases from V and 5 bases from J, with 43 bases between. Germline CDR1 reads MGHRA; CDR2 reads YSYEKL. The CDR3 nucleotides are TGCGCCAGCAGCCAGACCCTCGAGGGGGAGGGGCGGGTTGGAGTGCGACGAACCAGGGAGACCCAGTACTTC. Encoded protein: CASSQTLEGEGRVGVRRTRETQYF.

The V and J genes are TRBV6-1 and TRBJ2-4, with D perhaps TRBD2 (5 bases). The CDR3 contains 14 residues. Germline lookup yields CDR1 MNHNS and CDR2 SASEGT. V was cut by 5 bases and J by 3 bases, with 11 bases left in between. CDR3 DNA sequence: TGTGCCAGCAGTCGTGACTATGGCAAAAACATTCAGTACTTC. Residues: CASSRDYGKNIQYF.

This clonotype has ten or more counts. The chain links TRBV2 to TRBJ1-2; D perhaps matches TRBD1 (6 bases). Per germline, CDR1 SNHLY and CDR2 FYNNEI. The V end lost 7 bases, the J end lost 8 bases, and 20 bases lay between the germline ends. The CDR3 totals 14 residues. CDR3 in amino acids: CASINDQGKKGYTF. DNA for the CDR3: TGTGCCAGCATTAACGATCAGGGGAAGAAGGGCTACACCTTC.

In this sample, this clonotype turned up many times. V usage is TRBV2 and J usage is TRBJ2-2, with D perhaps matching TRBD1 or TRBD2 (5 bases each). CDR1 is SNHLY, CDR2 FYNNEI, per germline. The CDR3 is 15 residues long. Trimming stripped 4 bases from V and 5 bases from J, with 14 bases between. The CDR3 is CASSVGEQITGELFF. For the CDR3, the DNA is TGTGCCAGCAGTGTGGGGGAGCAAATTACCGGGGAGCTGTTTTTT.

As to this clonotype: The junction shows a germline mismatch at one end, possibly a read error. J is TRBJ1-5 and V is TRBV4-1, with TRBD1 as a possible D gene (6 bases). The CDR3 contains 17 residues. Per germline, CDR1 MGHRA and CDR2 YSYEKL. The CDR3 DNA reads TGCGCCAGCAGCCAAGAACGGCTCAGGGGCGTTAATCGGCCCCAGCATTTT. Translated, it gives CASSQERLRGVNRPQHF.

This clonotype was seen at least ten times. This chain uses TRBV28 with TRBJ2-1, with D perhaps TRBD1 or TRBD2 (7 bases each). The CDR3 covers 15 residues. Germline CDR1 MDHEN, CDR2 SYDVKM. With 8 bases removed from V and 5 bases from J, the gap between germline ends came to 19 bases. The CDR3 nucleotides read TGTGCCAGCTCAGGGGGGGCCCCTAAGAACAATGAGCAGTTCTTC. Protein product: CASSGGAPKNNEQFF.

The sample holds many counts of this clonotype. CDR3 DNA: TGTGCCAGCAGCTCAGACAGGGGTAACAATGAGCAGTTCTTC. It is translated as CASSSDRGNNEQFF. V and J are TRBV11-1 and TRBJ2-1; 8 positions agree with TRBD1. The ends lost 4 bases at V and 5 bases at J; junction bases unmatched: 4. CDR3 length: 14 amino acids. From germline, CDR1 is SGHAT and CDR2 FQDESV (reference sequence).

This clonotype was found many times. The V call is TRBV12-3 or TRBV12-4, the J call TRBJ1-2; 8 bases are shared with TRBD1. This CDR3 is 15 amino acids long. V was clipped by 4 bases and J by 6 bases; unmatched bases: 10. CDR3 residues: CASSWTGSMSNGYTF. The DNA for the CDR3 is TGTGCCAGCAGTTGGACAGGGTCTATGTCGAATGGCTACACCTTC.

This clonotype was counted ten times or more. The rearrangement joins TRBV28 to TRBJ1-6, with 10 bases that match TRBD1. The CDR3 has 16 residues. Germline V CDR1 and CDR2: MDHEN, SYDVKM. After removal of 3 bases from V and 9 bases from J, the junction contained 8 bases not matched to a gene. In DNA form, the CDR3 reads TGTGCCAGCAGTTTGCCCGGGACAGGGGTAATTTCACCCCTCCACTTT. Residues: CASSLPGTGVISPLHF.

The chain carries TRBV4-1 and TRBJ2-1; TRBD1 or TRBD2 may be the D gene (5 bases each). Trimming took off 3 bases at V and 1 base at J, with 13 bases between the two ends. CDR1 and CDR2 from the germline V gene are MGHRA and YSYEKL. The CDR3 runs to 16 residues. CDR3 loop: CASSQGVGQSYNEQFF. The CDR3 DNA is TGCGCCAGCAGCCAGGGGGTGGGGCAGTCCTACAATGAGCAGTTCTTC.